This T cell receptor (beta chain) was identified during a study of blood T cell repertoires in COVID-19 (dated by TCRdb to the early 2020s). In the study overall: Samples covering the acute and convalescent phases of COVID-19 were provided by collaborators in the United States, Italy and Spain. The material from the prospective study consisted of cDNA or gDNA derived from T cells, B-cell-depleted T cells, or PBMCs. Subjects who had been exposed to COVID-19, were actively infected with it, or had recovered from it provided the deeply sampled blood TCRbeta repertoires that made up the dataset. The repertoires were released in a freely available public database meant as a resource for research on the immune response to SARS-CoV-2. Samples were obtained from the ongoing ImmuneRACE study (first 160 participants) and from over a thousand subjects provided by 6 global collaborators. Sample metadata almost always included a de-identified subject ID, COVID-19 status, age in years and sex. HLA class I and class II types, where available, came from metadata supplied by the sample provider rather than from assay-based typing. Study-wide findings and limitations: The amount of clinical and demographic metadata varied by source and participant and was provided uncurated.

The immunoSEQ Assay, a bias-controlled multiplex PCR, was used to amplify TCRbeta CDR3 regions from genomic DNA. Under the source paper's analysis protocol: The number of nucleated cells in each sample was estimated by amplification of reference gene primers within the assay. Sequence reads were collapsed and filtered to measure the absolute abundance of every unique TCRbeta CDR3 rearrangement. For each sample, productive Simpson clonality was calculated by taking the square root of Simpson's diversity index across productive rearrangements. In its TCRdb copy, this immuneACCESS table keeps in-frame sequences only and misses some clones. Where compared with another copy, unresolved V genes explain less than half of these, and the others have no known cause. V and J calls and clone size are copied from that table; D and trimming were computed from the DNA. The sample profile shows some 220,000 clones; about 90% of them were found once. The ten most abundant clones make up about 12% of the sample.

A second Seattle source provided samples from volunteer blood donors who had recovered from COVID-19. The collaborating institutions used their own protocols to collect whole blood in K2EDTA tubes. Collaborator samples were shipped for TCRbeta analysis as frozen whole blood, isolated PBMCs, or DNA extracted from either sample type. From a lookup of the germline V gene (reference sequence), CDR1 and CDR2 are LNHDA and SQIVND. Inclusive of the bounding cysteine and phenylalanine, the CDR3 is 15 residues long. Only the CDR3 portion is preserved as DNA: 45 bases, with reading frame beginning at the first base. Between the V and J ends, shortened by 1 base and 0 bases respectively, the junction contains 7 bases. Notes on this clone: The antigen it recognizes is unknown. Base qualities were left out, and no much larger clone turns up one base away.

The TCR comes from a woman younger than 35 who had recovered from COVID-19. The sequence links TRBV19 to TRBJ2-1; matching of 5 bases hints at TRBD1 as the D gene. The sequencing input was peripheral blood. The sequenced DNA: TGTGCCAGTAGTATAGTAGGGGCCTCCTACAATGAGCAGTTCTTC. This encodes CASSIVGASYNEQFF. Where the CDR3 stops, the reference TRBV19 and TRBJ2-1 genes take over; the full variable domain is DGGITQSPKYLFRKEGQNVTLSCEQNLNHDAMYWYRQDPGQGLRLIYYSQIVNDFQKGDIAEGYSVSREKKESFPLTVTSAQKNPTAFYLCASSIVGASYNEQFFGPGTRLTVL.